Presented here are 3 T cell receptor beta chains from one specimen sequenced in a study of identical twins. TCRdb reprocessed the 5' RACE reads via MiXCR and lists one record per CDR3 protein. The sample holds 1.5 million to 2 million distinct CDR3 sequences, under 35% seen once. The sample comprised cord blood. The receptors stem from a newborn girl in good health.

A few counts support this clonotype. The chain has TRBV4-1 and TRBJ2-5; the match to TRBD2 covers 8 bases. The CDR3 sequence is 17 residues long. The germline gives CDR1 MGHRA, CDR2 YSYEKL. J lost 1 base, V lost 4 bases, and 11 bases had no gene match. This chain's CDR3 is CASSRTGTRNLQETQYF. In DNA, the CDR3 is TGCGCCAGCAGCCGGACCGGGACTAGAAACCTCCAAGAGACCCAGTACTTC.

This chain connects TRBV18 to TRBJ2-5; TRBD1 agrees at 7 bases. Looked up from germline, CDR1 is KGHSH and CDR2 is LQKENI. The CDR3 is 13 residues long. With 4 bases clipped from V and 11 bases from J, the junction kept 10 bases outside the gene matches. The CDR3 spells CASSQGAGNEQYF. The CDR3 coding sequence is TGTGCCAGCTCACAGGGGGCCGGCAATGAGCAGTACTTC. Variable domain in full (rest from reference TRBV18 and TRBJ2-5): NAGVMQNPRHLVRRRGQEARLRCSPMKGHSHVYWYRQLPEEGLKFMVYLQKENIIDESGMPKERFSAEFPKEGPSILRIQQVVRGDSAAYFCASSQGAGNEQYFGPGTRLLVL.

The chain recombines TRBV12-3 or TRBV12-4 with TRBJ2-1; possible D gene TRBD2, 7 bases. The CDR3 totals 15 residues. The germline V and J ends were trimmed by 3 bases and 3 bases, with 12 bases remaining between them. The CDR3 DNA reads as TGTGCCAGCAGTTTTAGGCGGGGGCTCTACAATGAGCAGTTCTTC. This codes for CASSFRRGLYNEQFF.